The 7 T cell receptor beta chains below all came from one sample that was sequenced in a study of cytomegalovirus exposure and HLA in healthy donors. Use of 60 Vbeta and 13 Jbeta primers characterized the PCR. Profiled with immunoSEQ multiplex PCR; TCRdb holds only in-frame clones, not every one. The profile shows some 120,000 clones, roughly four fifths of them singletons. Source material: PBMCs. Receptor source: a woman between 50 and 59 years old in good health and CMV-seropositive.

This sequence joins TRBV6-5 and TRBJ1-2, with D unclear. Germline CDR1 MNHEY, CDR2 SVGAGI. V lost 6 bases and J lost 3, with 14 bases in between. The CDR3 has 14 amino acids. The CDR3 DNA is TGTGCCAGCAGGCTCGTCGAGGGATACTATGGCTACACCTTC. It yields the protein CASRLVEGYYGYTF.

The V gene is TRBV4-2, the J gene TRBJ1-1; 11 bases align to TRBD1. The V and J ends lost 4 bases and 1 base, in that order; junction bases with no gene match: 5. CDR3 length equals 16 residues. The V gene's germline CDR1 is LGHNA and CDR2 YNFKEQ. Written as DNA, the CDR3 is TGTGCCAGCAGCCCAGGACAGGGGGCGAAGAACACTGAAGCTTTCTTT. This gives the protein CASSPGQGAKNTEAFF.

This chain connects TRBV5-1 to TRBJ1-1; D might be TRBD1 (6 bases). Germline V gives CDR1 SGHRS, CDR2 YFSETQ. The CDR3 runs 14 residues. Trimming removed 2 bases at V and 4 bases at J, with 12 bases between. In DNA form, the CDR3 reads TGCGCCAGCAGCTTTGGGGGGGCGAGCACTGAAGCTTTCTTT. The encoded protein is CASSFGGASTEAFF.

The J gene is TRBJ1-4, the V gene TRBV19; tentatively, D is TRBD1 (6 bases). This CDR3 has 14 amino acids. V lost 6 bases, J lost 5 bases, and 13 bases lay in between. Germline V CDR1 and CDR2: LNHDA, SQIVND (reference sequence). Here the CDR3 reads CASRKGVLNEKLFF. CDR3 nucleotide sequence: TGTGCCAGTAGGAAGGGGGTACTAAATGAAAAACTGTTTTTT.

This chain links TRBV15 with TRBJ2-5; tentatively, D is TRBD1 (6 bases). Per germline, CDR1 LNHNV and CDR2 YYDKDF (reference sequence). The CDR3 is 16 residues long. V gave up 5 bases and J gave up 0 bases, with 16 bases separating them. The CDR3 sequence: CATSVTGTPDQETQYF. The CDR3 nucleotides are TGTGCCACCAGCGTAACCGGGACACCTGACCAAGAGACCCAGTACTTC.

The chain carries TRBV19 and TRBJ1-6, with 9 bases that match TRBD1. The CDR3 spans 16 residues. Germline V CDR1 and CDR2: LNHDA, SQIVND (reference sequence). Trimming removed 5 bases from V and 3 bases from J; junction bases left unmatched: 5. The CDR3: CASSFEDRGYNSPLHF. The CDR3, as DNA: TGTGCCAGTAGTTTTGAGGACAGGGGCTATAATTCACCCCTCCACTTT.

The chain couples TRBV27 to TRBJ2-5, with D perhaps TRBD1 (6 bases). The DNA end favors TRBJ2-7, so the J call may be wrong. The CDR3 has 13 amino acids. Germline values: CDR1 MNHEY, CDR2 SMNVEV (reference sequence). CDR3 region: CASSLSRGYEQYF. As DNA, the CDR3 is TGTGCCAGCAGTTTGAGCAGGGGCTACGAGCAGTACTTC.